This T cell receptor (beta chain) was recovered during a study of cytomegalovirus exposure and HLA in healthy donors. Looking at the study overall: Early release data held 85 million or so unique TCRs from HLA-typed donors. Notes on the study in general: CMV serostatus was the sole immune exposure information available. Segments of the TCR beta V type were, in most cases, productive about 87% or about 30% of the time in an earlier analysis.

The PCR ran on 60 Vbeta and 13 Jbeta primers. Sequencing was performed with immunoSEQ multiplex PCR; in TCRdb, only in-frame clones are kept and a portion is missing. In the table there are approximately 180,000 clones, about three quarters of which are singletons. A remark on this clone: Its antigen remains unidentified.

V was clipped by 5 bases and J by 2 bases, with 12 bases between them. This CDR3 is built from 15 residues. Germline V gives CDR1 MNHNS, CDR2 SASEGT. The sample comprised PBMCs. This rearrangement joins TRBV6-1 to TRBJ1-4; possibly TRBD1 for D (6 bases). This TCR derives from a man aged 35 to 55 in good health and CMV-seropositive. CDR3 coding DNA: TGTGCCAGCAGTACGGGGGGGCACACTAATGAAAAACTGTTTTTT. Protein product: CASSTGGHTNEKLFF.